The T cell receptor (beta chain) under discussion was sequenced for a study of identical twins. TCRdb used MiXCR to reprocess the 5' RACE reads, holding one entry per CDR3 protein. This table has around 490,000 distinct CDR3 sequences, roughly 15% appearing once. Of note for this clonotype: As yet, its antigen is unknown.

The study, taken as a whole, reports: Memory repertoires showed no such pattern, whereas abundant cord blood beta clonotypes carried fewer insertions. Models predicted too little out-of-frame TCR alpha sharing in monozygotic twins.

Germline V gene lookup returns CDR1 SGDLS and CDR2 YYNGEE. The CDR3 length is 17 residues. The V segment lost 2 bases and the J segment 3 bases; nucleotides outside the gene matches: 10. In addition, the sample was reused for a study of yellow fever vaccine responses in identical twins. From that report: Convergence reportedly seemed to mark part of the twins' vaccine T cell response, with personalization marking the rest.

The specimen sequenced was CD4+ T cells sorted from blood. The chain uses TRBV9 and TRBJ2-3; 9 bases line up with TRBD2. The sequence was obtained from a woman under 30 in good health. The CDR3 coding sequence is TGTGCCAGCAGCGTCTACCTTAGCGGGAGTAGGACAGATACGCAGTATTTT. This translates into CASSVYLSGSRTDTQYF.